This TCR beta chain was sequenced for a study of beta chain features in type 1 diabetes. This clone has only a few counts. The antigen is unknown. Overall study findings and caveats: Patients with type 1 diabetes showed fewer VDJ junction insertions and more deletions. Patients' naive, central memory and regulatory TCRB repertoires appeared more alike than those of healthy donors. PCR might show a preference for shorter templates, equally across patients and controls. Overrepresentation of cells with high TCR expression could result from cDNA sequencing. Shorter TCRB CDR3s, moderately but significantly so, were found in Type 1 diabetes patients in all four CD4+ subsets.

Germline lookup yields CDR1 SEHNR and CDR2 FQNEAQ (reference sequence). This CDR3 has 13 residues. The V end lost 5 bases, the J end lost 3 bases, and 10 bases lay between the germline ends. What was sequenced were expressed TCRB transcripts, since all of the isolated RNA had been reverse transcribed. Repertoires were generated with immunoSEQ multiplex PCR, while TCRdb's copy carries only in-frame clones and drops some. The sample lists hundreds of thousands of clones; roughly 10% were seen once. V usage is TRBV7-9 and J usage is TRBJ1-2; D gene unclear. The clonotype originates from a man younger than 45 with type 1 diabetes. The specimen sequenced was naive CD4+ T cells from blood. CDR3 loop: CASSARFDYGYTF. The DNA of the CDR3 is TGTGCCAGCAGCGCCCGGTTTGACTATGGCTACACCTTC.